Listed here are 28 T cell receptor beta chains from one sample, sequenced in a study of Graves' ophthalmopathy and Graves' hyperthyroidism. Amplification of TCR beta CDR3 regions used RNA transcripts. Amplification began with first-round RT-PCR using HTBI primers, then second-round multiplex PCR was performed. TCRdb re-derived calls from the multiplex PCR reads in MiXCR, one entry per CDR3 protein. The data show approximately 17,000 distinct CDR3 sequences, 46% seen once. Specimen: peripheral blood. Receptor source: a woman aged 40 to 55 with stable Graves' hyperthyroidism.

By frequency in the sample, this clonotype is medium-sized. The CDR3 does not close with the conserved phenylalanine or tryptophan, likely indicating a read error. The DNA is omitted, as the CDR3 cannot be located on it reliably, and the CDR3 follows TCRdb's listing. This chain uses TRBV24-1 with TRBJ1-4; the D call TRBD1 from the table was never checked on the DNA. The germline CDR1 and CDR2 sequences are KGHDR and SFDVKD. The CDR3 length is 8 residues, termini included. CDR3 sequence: CATSVPVQ.

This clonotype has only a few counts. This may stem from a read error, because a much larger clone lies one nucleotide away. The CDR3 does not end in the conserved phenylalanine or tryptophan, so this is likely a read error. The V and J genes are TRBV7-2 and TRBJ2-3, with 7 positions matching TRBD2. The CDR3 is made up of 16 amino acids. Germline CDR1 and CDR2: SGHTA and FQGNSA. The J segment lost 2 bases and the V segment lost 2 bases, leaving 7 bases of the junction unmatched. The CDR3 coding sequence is TGTGCCAGCAGCTTATTTCGGGAGGCCCCCACAGATACGCAGTATTCT. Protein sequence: CASSLFREAPTDTQYS.

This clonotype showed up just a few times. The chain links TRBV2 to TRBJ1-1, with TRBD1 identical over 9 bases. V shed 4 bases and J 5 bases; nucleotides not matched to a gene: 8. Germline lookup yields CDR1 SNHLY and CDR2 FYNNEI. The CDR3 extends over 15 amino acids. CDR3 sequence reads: CASSGSGTGRTEAFF. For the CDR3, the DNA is TGTGCCAGCAGTGGGTCCGGGACAGGGAGGACTGAAGCTTTCTTT.

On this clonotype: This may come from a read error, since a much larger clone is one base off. DNA of the CDR3: TGTGCCGGCAGCCAAGGGCATCACTCTAATATATACAATGAGCAGTTCTTC. Protein product: CAGSQGHHSNIYNEQFF. The chain links TRBV14 to TRBJ2-1; D is unresolved. The CDR3 has 17 amino acids. CDR1 SGHDN and CDR2 FVKESK come from the germline V gene. The entire variable domain, with the rest obtained from reference TRBV14 and TRBJ2-1, is as follows: EAGVTQFPSHSVIEKGQTVTLRCDPISGHDNLYWYRRVMGKEIKFLLHFVKESKQDESGMPNNRFLAERTGGTYSTLKVQPAELEDSGVYFCAGSQGHHSNIYNEQFFGPGTRLTVL.

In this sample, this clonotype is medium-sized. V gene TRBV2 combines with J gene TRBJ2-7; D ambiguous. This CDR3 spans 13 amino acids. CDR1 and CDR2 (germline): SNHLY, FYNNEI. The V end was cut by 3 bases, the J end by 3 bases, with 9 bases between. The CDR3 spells CASSDSLLYEQYF. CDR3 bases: TGTGCCAGCAGTGATTCACTACTCTACGAGCAGTACTTC.

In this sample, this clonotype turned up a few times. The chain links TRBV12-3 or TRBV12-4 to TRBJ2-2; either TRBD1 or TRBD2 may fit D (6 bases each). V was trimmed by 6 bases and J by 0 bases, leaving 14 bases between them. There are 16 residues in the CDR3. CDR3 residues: CASSPWGAANTGELFF. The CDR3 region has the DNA TGTGCCAGCAGCCCATGGGGGGCCGCGAACACCGGGGAGCTGTTTTTT.

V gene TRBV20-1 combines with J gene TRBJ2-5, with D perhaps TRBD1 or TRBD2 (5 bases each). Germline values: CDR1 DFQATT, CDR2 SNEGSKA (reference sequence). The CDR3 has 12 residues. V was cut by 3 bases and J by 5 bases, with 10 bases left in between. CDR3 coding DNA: TGCAGTGCTAGTGGGGGTACGGAGACCCAGTACTTC. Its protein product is CSASGGTETQYF.

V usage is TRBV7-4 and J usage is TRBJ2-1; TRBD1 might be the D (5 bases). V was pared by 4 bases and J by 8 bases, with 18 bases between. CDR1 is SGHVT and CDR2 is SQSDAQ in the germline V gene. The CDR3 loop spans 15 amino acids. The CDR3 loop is CASSSPLRTRDEQFF. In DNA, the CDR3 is TGTGCCAGCAGCTCACCCCTTCGGACCAGGGATGAGCAGTTCTTC.

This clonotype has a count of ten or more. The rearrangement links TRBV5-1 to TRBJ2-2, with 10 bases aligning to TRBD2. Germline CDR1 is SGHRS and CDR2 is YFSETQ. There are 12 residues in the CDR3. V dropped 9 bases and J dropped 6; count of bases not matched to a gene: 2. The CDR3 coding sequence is TGCGCCACCGGGACTAGCGCCGGGGAGCTGTTTTTT. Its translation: CATGTSAGELFF.

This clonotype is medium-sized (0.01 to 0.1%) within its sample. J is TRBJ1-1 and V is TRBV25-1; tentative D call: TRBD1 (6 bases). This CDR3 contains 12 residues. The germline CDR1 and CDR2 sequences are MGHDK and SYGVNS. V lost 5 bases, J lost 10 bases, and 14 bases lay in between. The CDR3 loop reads CASSLQQGTAFF. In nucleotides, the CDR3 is TGTGCCAGCAGTTTGCAACAGGGAACAGCTTTCTTT.

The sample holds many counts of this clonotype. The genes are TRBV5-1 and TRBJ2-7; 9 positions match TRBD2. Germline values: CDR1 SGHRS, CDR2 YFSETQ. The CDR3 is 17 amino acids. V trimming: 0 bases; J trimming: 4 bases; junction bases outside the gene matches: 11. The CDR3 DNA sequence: TGCGCCAGCAGCTTGGAGGGGATGCTAGCGGGGACTTACGAGCAGTACTTC. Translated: CASSLEGMLAGTYEQYF.

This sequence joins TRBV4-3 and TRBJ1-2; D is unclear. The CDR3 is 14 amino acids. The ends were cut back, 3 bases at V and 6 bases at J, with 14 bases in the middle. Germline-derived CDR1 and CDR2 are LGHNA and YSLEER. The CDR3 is CASSHSMVDHGYTF. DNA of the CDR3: TGCGCCAGCAGCCACTCAATGGTGGACCATGGCTACACCTTC.

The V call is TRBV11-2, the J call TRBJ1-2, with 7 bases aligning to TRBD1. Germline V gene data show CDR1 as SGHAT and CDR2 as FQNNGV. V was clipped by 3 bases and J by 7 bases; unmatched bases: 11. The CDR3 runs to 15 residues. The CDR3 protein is CASSFAPGGRGGYTF. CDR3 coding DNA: TGTGCCAGCAGCTTTGCACCAGGGGGGCGCGGTGGCTACACCTTC.

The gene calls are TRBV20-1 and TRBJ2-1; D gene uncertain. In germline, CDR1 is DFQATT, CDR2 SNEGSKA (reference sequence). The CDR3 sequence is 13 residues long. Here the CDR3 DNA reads TGCAGCCATTCACGGAGCGAGTACAATGAGCAGTTCTTC. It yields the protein CSHSRSEYNEQFF.

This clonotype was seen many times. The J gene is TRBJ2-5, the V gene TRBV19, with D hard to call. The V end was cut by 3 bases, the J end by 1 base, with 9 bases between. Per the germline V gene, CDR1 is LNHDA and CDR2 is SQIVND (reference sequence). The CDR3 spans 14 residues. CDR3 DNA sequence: TGTGCCAGTAGTATTGGTCCGTCCCAAGAGACCCAGTACTTC. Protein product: CASSIGPSQETQYF.

Here the CDR3 DNA reads TGCAGCGTTGACGGGGGACTAGCTAACGAGCAGTACTTC. Its translation is CSVDGGLANEQYF. This chain joins TRBV29-1 and TRBJ2-7, with 9 bases fitting TRBD2. CDR3 length equals 13 residues. After removal of 3 bases from V and 5 bases from J, the junction contained 5 bases not matched to a gene. Germline V CDR1 and CDR2: SQVTM, ANQGSEA.

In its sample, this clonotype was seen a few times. The DNA for the CDR3 is TGTGCCAGCAGCCGCATAGCGGGGGGCCACTCTGGGGCCAACGTCCTGACTTTC. Translated, it gives CASSRIAGGHSGANVLTF. The chain has TRBV6-1 and TRBJ2-6; 10 bases are a match to TRBD2. V trimming: 6 bases; J trimming: 0 bases; junction bases outside the gene matches: 8. This CDR3 is built from 18 residues. CDR1 is MNHNS, CDR2 SASEGT, per germline.

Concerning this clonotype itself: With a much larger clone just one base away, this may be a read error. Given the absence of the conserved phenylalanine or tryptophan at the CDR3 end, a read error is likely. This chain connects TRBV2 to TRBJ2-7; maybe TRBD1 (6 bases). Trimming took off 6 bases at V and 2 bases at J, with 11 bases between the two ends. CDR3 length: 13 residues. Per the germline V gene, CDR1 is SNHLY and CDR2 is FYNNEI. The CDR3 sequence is CASREQGTYEQYL. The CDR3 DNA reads TGTGCCAGCAGGGAACAGGGCACCTACGAGCAGTACCTC.

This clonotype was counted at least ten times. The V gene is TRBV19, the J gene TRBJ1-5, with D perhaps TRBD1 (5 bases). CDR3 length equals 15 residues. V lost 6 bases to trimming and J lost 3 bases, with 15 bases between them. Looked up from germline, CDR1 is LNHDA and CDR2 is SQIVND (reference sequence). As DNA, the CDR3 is TGTGCCAGTAGCCCACCTCAGGGTTACAATCAGCCCCAGCATTTT. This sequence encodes CASSPPQGYNQPQHF.

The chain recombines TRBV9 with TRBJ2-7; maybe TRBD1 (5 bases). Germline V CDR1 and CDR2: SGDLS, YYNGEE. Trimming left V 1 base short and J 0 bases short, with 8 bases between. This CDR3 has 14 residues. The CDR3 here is CASSVRGGSYEQYF. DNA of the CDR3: TGTGCCAGCAGCGTAAGGGGTGGCTCCTACGAGCAGTACTTC. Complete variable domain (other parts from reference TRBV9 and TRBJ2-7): DSGVTQTPKHLITATGQRVTLRCSPRSGDLSVYWYQQSLDQGLQFLIQYYNGEERAKGNILERFSAQQFPDLHSELNLSSLELGDSALYFCASSVRGGSYEQYFGPGTRLTVT.

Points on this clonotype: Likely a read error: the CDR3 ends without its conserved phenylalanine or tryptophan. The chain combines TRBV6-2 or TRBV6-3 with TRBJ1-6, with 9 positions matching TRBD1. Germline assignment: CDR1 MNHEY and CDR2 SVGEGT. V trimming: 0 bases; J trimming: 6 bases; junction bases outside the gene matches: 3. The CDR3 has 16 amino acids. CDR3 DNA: TGTGCCAGCAGTTACTCGACGGGACAGGGTAATTCACCCCTCCACTCT. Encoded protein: CASSYSTGQGNSPLHS.

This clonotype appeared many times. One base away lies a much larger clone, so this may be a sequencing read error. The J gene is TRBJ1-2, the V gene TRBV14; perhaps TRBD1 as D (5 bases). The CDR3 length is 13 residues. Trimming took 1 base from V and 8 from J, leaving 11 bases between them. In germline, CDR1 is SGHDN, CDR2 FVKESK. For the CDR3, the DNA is TGTGCCAGCAGCCAAGGACGGCGGGGCGGCTACACCTTC. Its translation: CASSQGRRGGYTF.

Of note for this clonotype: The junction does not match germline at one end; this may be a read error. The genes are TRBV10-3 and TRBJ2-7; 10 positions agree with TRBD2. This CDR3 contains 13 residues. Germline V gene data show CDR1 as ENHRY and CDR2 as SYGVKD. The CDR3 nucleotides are TGCGCCATCAGAGAGGGACTAGCGTCTGAGCAGTACTTC. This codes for CAIREGLASEQYF.

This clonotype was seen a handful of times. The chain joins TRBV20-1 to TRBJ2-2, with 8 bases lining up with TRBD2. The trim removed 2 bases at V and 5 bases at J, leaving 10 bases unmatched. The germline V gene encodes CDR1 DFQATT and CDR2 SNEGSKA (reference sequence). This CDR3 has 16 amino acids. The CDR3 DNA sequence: TGCAGTGCTAGAATTAGCGGGGTAGGGGATACCGGGGAGCTGTTTTTT. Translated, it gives CSARISGVGDTGELFF.

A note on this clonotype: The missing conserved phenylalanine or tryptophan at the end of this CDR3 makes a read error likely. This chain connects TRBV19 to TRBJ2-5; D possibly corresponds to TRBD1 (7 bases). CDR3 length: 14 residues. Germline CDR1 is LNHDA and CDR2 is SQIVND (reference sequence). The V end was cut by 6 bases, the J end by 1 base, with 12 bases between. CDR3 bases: TGTGCCAGTAGCAGACAGGGACTCCAAGAGACCCAGTACCTC. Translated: CASSRQGLQETQYL.

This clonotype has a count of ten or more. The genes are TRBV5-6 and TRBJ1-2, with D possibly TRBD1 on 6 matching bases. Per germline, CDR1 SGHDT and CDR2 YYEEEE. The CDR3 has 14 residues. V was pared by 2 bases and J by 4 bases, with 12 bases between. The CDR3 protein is CASSLGQSSYGYTF. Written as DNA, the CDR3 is TGTGCCAGCAGCTTAGGACAGTCGAGCTATGGCTACACCTTC.

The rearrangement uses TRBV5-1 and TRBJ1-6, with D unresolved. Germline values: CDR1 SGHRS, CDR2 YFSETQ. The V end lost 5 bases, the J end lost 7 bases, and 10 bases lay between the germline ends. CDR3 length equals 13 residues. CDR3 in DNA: TGCGCCAGCAGACTTAGAGGGAATTCACCCCTCCACTTT. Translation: CASRLRGNSPLHF. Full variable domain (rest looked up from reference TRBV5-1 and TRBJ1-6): KAGVTQTPRYLIKTRGQQVTLSCSPISGHRSVSWYQQTPGQGLQFLFEYFSETQRNKGNFPGRFSGRQFSNSRSEMNVSTLELGDSALYLCASRLRGNSPLHFGNGTRLTVT.

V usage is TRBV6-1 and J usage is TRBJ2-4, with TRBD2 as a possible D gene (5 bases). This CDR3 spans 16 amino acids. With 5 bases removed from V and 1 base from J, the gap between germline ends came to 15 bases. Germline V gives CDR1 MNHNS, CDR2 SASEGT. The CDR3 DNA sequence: TGTGCCAGCAGTTGGGCCGAGGGCCGGGCCAAAAACATTCAGTACTTC. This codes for CASSWAEGRAKNIQYF.